Shown below are 7 T cell receptor beta chains from a single sample sequenced in a study of blood T cells in healthy people across ages (dated by TCRdb to the mid-2010s). Preparation of the library involved 5' RACE. The listed sequencing device is Illumina HiSeq 2500. A second PCR of about 6 to 11 cycles was performed with a sample-barcoded 5' primer and a J-beta primer mix. The public reads were reprocessed in TCRdb via fastp at Q25 and MiXCR, keeping in-frame beta chains. Each entry merges the rows of one CDR3 protein and shows their most common DNA and genes. This sample gives around 780,000 distinct CDR3 sequences in total; 20% to 30% of them show up just once. The ten most abundant clones make up around 3% of the sample. The data also belong to a second study, concerning T cells of mothers and their children.

The specimen sequenced was blood. Receptors were obtained from a boy aged 10-17 years in good health.

This sequence joins TRBV6-6 and TRBJ2-5; no firm D call. The germline V gene encodes CDR1 MNHNY and CDR2 SVGAGI (reference sequence). The length of the CDR3 is 13 residues. Trimming removed 2 bases from V and 0 bases from J, with 4 bases in between. In DNA form, the CDR3 reads TGTGCCAGCAGTTACCCTAACCAAGAGACCCAGTACTTC. The encoded protein is CASSYPNQETQYF.

V usage is TRBV10-2 and J usage is TRBJ2-5; 8 bases line up with TRBD2. The J segment lost 1 base and the V segment lost 5 bases, leaving 9 bases of the junction unmatched. Germline CDR1 reads WSHSY; CDR2 reads SAAADI. The CDR3 contains 16 residues. CDR3 DNA sequence: TGCGCCAGCAGTAAAGGTCCGGGAGGGAGCCAAGAGACCCAGTACTTC. Translated: CASSKGPGGSQETQYF.

V is TRBV29-1 and J is TRBJ1-3; TRBD1 is a possible D gene (5 bases). Trimming shortened V by 6 bases and J by 0 bases, and 15 bases separated the two germline ends. The CDR3 is 15 amino acids. The germline CDR1 and CDR2 sequences are SQVTM and ANQGSEA. The CDR3 here is CSVLTAGDSGNTIYF. The CDR3 bases are TGCAGCGTCCTGACAGCGGGGGACTCTGGAAACACCATATATTTT.

The chain joins TRBV12-3 or TRBV12-4 to TRBJ2-5; D might be TRBD2 (6 bases). The CDR3 is 14 residues long. Trimming shortened V by 5 bases and J by 5 bases, and 15 bases separated the two germline ends. CDR3 sequence reads: CASSPSFRGETQYF. DNA for the CDR3: TGTGCCAGCAGTCCCAGCTTCCGGGGGGAGACCCAGTACTTC.

V gene TRBV11-1 combines with J gene TRBJ2-1, with D perhaps matching TRBD1 (6 bases). CDR1 SGHAT and CDR2 FQDESV come from the germline V gene (reference sequence). Trimming cost V 5 bases and J 0 bases, with 14 bases left between them. This CDR3 spans 16 amino acids. CDR3 DNA: TGTGCCAGCAGCGTTAGGGGACAAGGCTCCTACAATGAGCAGTTCTTC. Residues: CASSVRGQGSYNEQFF.

There are a few counts of this clonotype. CDR3 sequence reads: CASSREAPPTEQYF. The CDR3 coding sequence is TGTGCCAGCAGTCGGGAGGCGCCCCCCACCGAGCAGTACTTC. The chain employs TRBV2 and TRBJ2-5, with TRBD2 matching 7 bases. The J call is uncertain, as TRBJ2-7 better fits the DNA end. Germline assignment: CDR1 SNHLY and CDR2 FYNNEI. The CDR3 has 14 residues.

The chain recombines TRBV18 with TRBJ2-2; unclear D gene. The V gene's germline CDR1 is KGHSH and CDR2 LQKENI. The CDR3 runs to 14 residues. Trimming stripped 2 bases from V and 6 bases from J, with 10 bases between. The CDR3 protein is CASSPVDGSGELFF. The CDR3 DNA sequence: TGTGCCAGCTCACCAGTTGATGGGTCCGGGGAGCTGTTTTTT.